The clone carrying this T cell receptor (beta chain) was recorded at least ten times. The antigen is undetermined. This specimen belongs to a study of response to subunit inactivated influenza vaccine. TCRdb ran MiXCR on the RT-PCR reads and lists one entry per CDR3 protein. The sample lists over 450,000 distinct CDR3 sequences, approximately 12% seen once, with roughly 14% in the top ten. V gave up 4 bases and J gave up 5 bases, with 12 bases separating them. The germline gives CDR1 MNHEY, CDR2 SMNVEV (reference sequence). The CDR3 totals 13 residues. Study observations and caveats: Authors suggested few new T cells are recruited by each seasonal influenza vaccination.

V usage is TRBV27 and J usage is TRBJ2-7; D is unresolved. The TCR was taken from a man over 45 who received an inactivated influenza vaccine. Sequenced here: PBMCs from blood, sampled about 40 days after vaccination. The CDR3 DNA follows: TGTGCCAGCAGTTCCAACCGCCCGGACGAGCAGTACTTC. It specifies CASSSNRPDEQYF.